The 16 T cell receptor beta chains below come from one sample, sequenced in a study of blood T cell repertoires in COVID-19. Using immunoSEQ multiplex PCR, the repertoire was profiled, and TCRdb retains in-frame clones only, with some absent. The table includes around 160,000 clones, 85% to 90% detected once. Sequenced material: peripheral blood. The receptors come from a human donor in a cohort sampled during active COVID-19.

This chain links TRBV7-9 with TRBJ1-6; no definite D call. The CDR3 contains 14 residues. CDR1 SEHNR and CDR2 FQNEAQ come from the germline V gene (reference sequence). Trimming pared 5 bases from V and 9 bases from J, leaving 14 bases between. CDR3 sequence: CASSPTQSGSPLHF. The CDR3 region has the DNA TGTGCCAGCAGCCCGACACAGAGTGGTTCACCCCTCCACTTT.

The V call is TRBV6-6, the J call TRBJ2-1; 10 nucleotides line up with TRBD2. Germline lookup yields CDR1 MNHNY and CDR2 SVGAGI (reference sequence). V was clipped by 6 bases and J by 2 bases; unmatched bases: 4. The CDR3 loop spans 15 amino acids. Here the CDR3 reads CASSNLAGAYNEQFF. The CDR3 bases are TGTGCCAGCAGCAACCTAGCGGGAGCCTACAATGAGCAGTTCTTC.

CDR3 coding DNA: TGTGCCAGCAGCCATCCCGGGACAGCCGTCCACTTT. Protein product: CASSHPGTAVHF. V usage is TRBV11-2 and J usage is TRBJ1-6; 7 bases map to TRBD1. The length of the CDR3 is 12 residues. Per the germline V gene, CDR1 is SGHAT and CDR2 is FQNNGV. V lost 5 bases to trimming and J lost 17 bases; unmatched junction nucleotides: 9.

In its sample, this clone was seen once. V gene TRBV7-9 combines with J gene TRBJ1-5; 9 nucleotides align to TRBD1. The J segment lost 1 base and the V segment lost 4 bases, leaving 11 bases of the junction unmatched. The CDR3 covers 18 residues. CDR1 and CDR2 (germline): SEHNR, FQNEAQ (reference sequence). The CDR3 sequence is CASSSFPGTGISNQPQHF. The CDR3 DNA reads as TGTGCCAGCAGCTCATTCCCCGGGACAGGGATCAGCAATCAGCCCCAGCATTTT. Variable domain in full (rest from reference TRBV7-9 and TRBJ1-5): DTGVSQNPRHKITKRGQNVTFRCDPISEHNRLYWYRQTLGQGPEFLTYFQNEAQLEKSRLLSDRFSAERPKGSFSTLEIQRTEQGDSAMYLCASSSFPGTGISNQPQHFGDGTRLSIL.

The gene calls are TRBV27 and TRBJ2-1; 7 nucleotides agree with TRBD2. The length of the CDR3 is 15 residues. The germline V gene encodes CDR1 MNHEY and CDR2 SMNVEV (reference sequence). V shed 7 bases, J shed 4 bases, and the junction held 10 bases outside the gene matches. CDR3 DNA: TGTGCCAGCACTACAACTAGCGTCTCTTACAATGAGCAGTTCTTC. Translation: CASTTTSVSYNEQFF.

The genes are TRBV3-1 (or the pseudogene TRBV3-2) and TRBJ2-7, with TRBD2 as a possible D gene (5 bases). The CDR3 has 11 residues. Germline V gene data show CDR1 as LGHDT and CDR2 as YNNKEL (reference sequence). V shed 3 bases and J shed 10 bases, with 10 bases lying between them. This chain's CDR3 is CASSQEGLQYF. Here the CDR3 DNA reads TGTGCCAGCAGCCAGGAAGGACTCCAGTACTTC.

The CDR3 region is CASSFESPSKETQYF. The CDR3 DNA reads TGTGCCAGCAGCTTTGAATCCCCGAGTAAAGAGACCCAGTACTTC. The rearrangement links TRBV5-8 to TRBJ2-5, with D unresolved. This CDR3 comprises 15 residues. Germline assignment: CDR1 SGHTS and CDR2 YDEGEE. Trimming left V 2 bases short and J 3 bases short, with 14 bases between.

J is TRBJ2-6 and V is TRBV23-1; weak D call: TRBD1 (6 bases). TRBV23-1 is recorded as an ORF, its role being uncertain. This CDR3 comprises 16 residues. V dropped 6 bases and J dropped 0 bases, with 12 bases sitting between them. The CDR3 sequence: CASSGQTSSGANVLTF. The DNA for the CDR3 is TGCGCCAGCAGCGGACAGACCAGCTCTGGGGCCAACGTCCTGACTTTC.

The gene calls are TRBV19 and TRBJ1-2, with 10 bases identical to TRBD1. CDR1 is LNHDA, CDR2 SQIVND, per germline (reference sequence). The trim removed 4 bases at V and 4 bases at J, leaving 9 bases unmatched. There are 16 residues in the CDR3. This CDR3 reads CASSRLTGGEFYGYTF. Written as DNA, the CDR3 is TGTGCCAGTAGTAGGCTGACAGGGGGCGAGTTCTATGGCTACACCTTC.

The chain couples TRBV19 to TRBJ2-7, with D perhaps TRBD2 (6 bases). There are 12 residues in the CDR3. Germline CDR1 reads LNHDA; CDR2 reads SQIVND (reference sequence). The germline V and J ends were trimmed by 6 bases and 3 bases, with 9 bases remaining between them. The CDR3 region is CASSPGGYEQYF. CDR3 DNA: TGTGCCAGTAGCCCCGGGGGCTACGAGCAGTACTTC.

V is TRBV19 and J is TRBJ2-3, with unresolved D. CDR1 is LNHDA, CDR2 SQIVND, per germline (reference sequence). The V end was cut by 3 bases, the J end by 5 bases, with 3 bases between. The CDR3 has 11 amino acids. In DNA form, the CDR3 reads TGTGCCAGTAGTATCGGAGATACGCAGTATTTT. Encoded protein: CASSIGDTQYF. Together with reference TRBV19 and TRBJ2-3, the CDR3 gives the full variable domain: DGGITQSPKYLFRKEGQNVTLSCEQNLNHDAMYWYRQDPGQGLRLIYYSQIVNDFQKGDIAEGYSVSREKKESFPLTVTSAQKNPTAFYLCASSIGDTQYFGPGTRLTVL.

V and J are TRBV3-1 (or the pseudogene TRBV3-2) and TRBJ2-7; 7 nucleotides align to TRBD1. With 3 bases clipped from V and 3 bases from J, the junction kept 8 bases outside the gene matches. Germline CDR1 reads LGHDT; CDR2 reads YNNKEL (reference sequence). The CDR3 is made up of 15 amino acids. Here the CDR3 reads CASSQAPGQNYEQYF. CDR3 in DNA: TGTGCCAGCAGCCAGGCCCCGGGACAGAACTACGAGCAGTACTTC.

In nucleotides, the CDR3 is TGCAGTGCTAGTATAGCGGGAGTCTCAGATACGCAGTATTTT. Residues: CSASIAGVSDTQYF. V is TRBV20-1 and J is TRBJ2-3; TRBD2 matches 9 bases. The CDR3 sequence is 14 residues long. Trimming took 3 bases from V and 4 from J; bases not matched to a gene: 5. Germline CDR1 reads DFQATT; CDR2 reads SNEGSKA (reference sequence).

This chain joins TRBV24-1 and TRBJ2-2, with TRBD2 identical over 14 bases. V gave up 0 bases and J gave up 5 bases; unmatched junction bases: 4. This CDR3 has 18 residues. Germline CDR1 KGHDR, CDR2 SFDVKD. The CDR3 is CATSDLPTSGRGTGELFF. The CDR3 DNA reads as TGTGCCACCAGTGATTTGCCGACTAGCGGGAGGGGAACCGGGGAGCTGTTTTTT.

This clone was seen just once. The CDR3 reads CASSEATTFYNEQFF. DNA for the CDR3: TGTGCCAGCAGCGAGGCGACTACATTCTACAATGAGCAGTTCTTC. This rearrangement joins TRBV28 to TRBJ2-1; weak D call: TRBD2 (5 bases). From germline, CDR1 is MDHEN and CDR2 SYDVKM. V was trimmed by 6 bases and J by 3 bases, leaving 15 bases between them. This CDR3 has 15 residues. The full variable domain, rest sourced from reference TRBV28 and TRBJ2-1, is DVKVTQSSRYLVKRTGEKVFLECVQDMDHENMFWYRQDPGLGLRLIYFSYDVKMKEKGDIPEGYSVSREKKERFSLILESASTNQTSMYLCASSEATTFYNEQFFGPGTRLTVL.

The CDR3 DNA reads TGTGCCAGCAGCCAAGCCGGGAGGCGCACCGGGGAGCTGTTTTTT. As protein: CASSQAGRRTGELFF. The genes are TRBV14 and TRBJ2-2; 7 bases agree with TRBD2. V trimming: 1 base; J trimming: 4 bases; junction bases outside the gene matches: 3. Germline-derived CDR1 and CDR2 are SGHDN and FVKESK. The CDR3 has 15 amino acids.